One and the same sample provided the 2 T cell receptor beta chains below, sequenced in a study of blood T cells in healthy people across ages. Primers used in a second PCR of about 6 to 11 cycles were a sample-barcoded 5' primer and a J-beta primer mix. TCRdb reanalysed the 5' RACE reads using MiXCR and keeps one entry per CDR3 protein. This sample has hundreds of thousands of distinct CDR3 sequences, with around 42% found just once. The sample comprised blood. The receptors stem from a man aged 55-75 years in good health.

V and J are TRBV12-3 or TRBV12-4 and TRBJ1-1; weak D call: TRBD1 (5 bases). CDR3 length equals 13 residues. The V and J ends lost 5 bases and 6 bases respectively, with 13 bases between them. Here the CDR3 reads CASSNPGTAEAFF. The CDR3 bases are TGTGCCAGCAGTAACCCCGGGACTGCTGAAGCTTTCTTT.

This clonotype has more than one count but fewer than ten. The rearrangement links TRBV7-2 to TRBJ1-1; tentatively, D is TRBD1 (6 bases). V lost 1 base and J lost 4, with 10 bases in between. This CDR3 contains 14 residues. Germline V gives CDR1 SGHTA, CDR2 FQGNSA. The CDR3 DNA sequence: TGTGCCAGCAGCTTAGGACAGGCCTTCACTGAAGCTTTCTTT. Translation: CASSLGQAFTEAFF.